This T cell receptor beta chain was identified during a study of Ad26.COV2.S vaccination and SARS-CoV-2 variants. Whole-study context: The trial was COV1001 and the donor's arm was Ad26.COV2.S.

Treatment noted: roughly 19 received Ad26.COV2.S at low or high dose, single or two shots; 5 received placebo; per-sample allocation not given. Collection of samples fell on day 63 after the first vaccine or placebo injection. Adults aged 18-55 years in Boston included the donor. An Ad26 vector expressing Wuhan-strain SARS-CoV-2 spike served as the vaccine. Using immunoSEQ multiplex PCR, the repertoire was profiled, and TCRdb retains in-frame clones only, with some absent. The sample has approximately 350,000 clones; approximately 83% are singletons. The CDR3 covers 14 residues. Per germline, CDR1 SGHRS and CDR2 YFSETQ. The junction had 5 bases not matched to a gene; V was cut back by 4 bases and J by 6 bases.

The sequence was obtained from a person between 18 and 60 years old who received the Ad26.COV2.S COVID-19 vaccine or a placebo. The chain carries TRBV5-1 and TRBJ1-2, with 11 bases lining up with TRBD1. The sequencing here drew on peripheral blood, taken in a trial of Ad26.COV2.S vaccine versus placebo. This CDR3 reads CASSHRTGGDGYTF. The CDR3 bases are TGCGCCAGCAGCCACCGGACAGGGGGCGATGGCTACACCTTC.